This TCR beta chain was recovered during a study of cytomegalovirus exposure and HLA in healthy donors. Study at large: The early release's HLA-typed donors yielded about 85 million unique TCRs. The study, taken as a whole, reports: Follow-up analysis later connected one missense variant in DCLRE1C with trimming of TCR beta V- and J-genes. The number of N-insertions in an Asian-associated ancestry cluster was reportedly below the 666-donor mean in a later analysis. The study had only CMV serostatus as immune exposure information.

60 Vbeta and 13 Jbeta primers were used in PCR. The assay was immunoSEQ multiplex PCR, and TCRdb's table has in-frame clones only and misses some. This sample yields some 150,000 clones, of which roughly three quarters are seen a single time; under 2% belongs to the top ten. To note about this clone: What it binds is unknown. At one end, the junction sequence differs from germline, possibly due to a read error.

Per germline, CDR1 SEHNR and CDR2 FQNEAQ (reference sequence). This CDR3 region has 15 residues. V gene TRBV7-9 combines with J gene TRBJ2-7; TRBD1 is a possible D gene (6 bases). The clonotype comes from a woman aged 40 to 50 in good health and CMV-seronegative. Sample: PBMCs. The CDR3 coding sequence is TGTTCCAGCAGCTTTATGGACAGTTCATTTTACGAGCAGTACTTC. This translates into CSSSFMDSSFYEQYF.